The 11 T cell receptor beta chains given below trace back to one sample, sequenced in a study of cytomegalovirus exposure and HLA in healthy donors. The PCR contained 60 Vbeta and 13 Jbeta primers. Here immunoSEQ multiplex PCR was the method, and the copy in TCRdb shows in-frame clones only, minus some. The table includes 110,000 to 150,000 clones, 75% to 85% detected once. The sequenced sample was PBMCs. The source is a woman between 18 and 29 years old in good health and CMV-seropositive.

The V and J genes are TRBV4-2 and TRBJ2-2, with 9 bases identical to TRBD1. V gave up 4 bases and J gave up 5 bases; unmatched junction bases: 11. The CDR3 is 17 amino acids. From germline, CDR1 is LGHNA and CDR2 YNFKEQ. CDR3 bases: TGTGCCAGCAGCCCAACCACGCGGGACAGGGATACCGGGGAGCTGTTTTTT. Its translation is CASSPTTRDRDTGELFF.

The sample holds one count of this clone. This rearrangement joins TRBV18 to TRBJ1-1; unclear D gene. V lost 3 bases and J 11 bases, leaving 16 bases between the germline ends. Germline values: CDR1 KGHSH, CDR2 LQKENI. This CDR3 has 13 residues. CDR3 in DNA: TGTGCCAGCTCACCCCAGGAAGGATATGGGGCTTTCTTT. The encoded protein is CASSPQEGYGAFF.

CDR3 nucleotide sequence: TGTGCCAGCAGCGTAGCTAGCGGGGGGCCGTTTTCAAGCACAGATACGCAGTATTTT. Its translation is CASSVASGGPFSSTDTQYF. This chain uses TRBV9 with TRBJ2-3, with TRBD2 matching 11 bases. The V gene end was trimmed by 0 bases and the J gene end by 0 bases; junction bases not matched to a gene: 9. CDR1 SGDLS and CDR2 YYNGEE come from the germline V gene. The CDR3 length is 19 residues.

The chain employs TRBV28 and TRBJ2-1; TRBD2 aligns across 8 bases. The trim removed 11 bases at V and 1 base at J, leaving 7 bases unmatched. CDR1 is MDHEN, CDR2 SYDVKM, per germline. This CDR3 has 14 residues. The chain's CDR3 is CAVKGGGSYNEQFF. The CDR3 DNA reads as TGTGCCGTCAAGGGCGGGGGGTCCTACAATGAGCAGTTCTTC.

The chain carries TRBV2 and TRBJ2-1, with D perhaps TRBD1 (5 bases). The V gene lost 8 bases and the J gene lost 0 bases, with 11 bases spanning the gap. The CDR3 consists of 14 residues. Germline loops: CDR1 SNHLY, CDR2 FYNNEI. The CDR3 region is CASAQESSYNEQFF. The CDR3 DNA reads as TGTGCCAGCGCACAGGAGAGCTCCTACAATGAGCAGTTCTTC.

The V gene is TRBV9, the J gene TRBJ2-3; 9 bases agree with TRBD2. This CDR3 has 17 residues. The J segment lost 2 bases and the V segment lost 0 bases, leaving 7 bases of the junction unmatched. Germline values: CDR1 SGDLS, CDR2 YYNGEE. The CDR3 nucleotides are TGTGCCAGCAGCGTAGATCTAGCGGGGTCGCTCACAGATACGCAGTATTTT. As protein: CASSVDLAGSLTDTQYF.

This clone occurred a few times. The chain joins TRBV4-1 to TRBJ1-2; D gene uncertain. The CDR3 extends over 12 amino acids. Trimming left V 1 base short and J 9 bases short, with 9 bases between. The germline V gene has CDR1 MGHRA and CDR2 YSYEKL. The CDR3 loop is CASSQGASSYTF. In DNA form, the CDR3 reads TGCGCCAGCAGCCAAGGCGCAAGTAGCTACACCTTC.

This clone was found once. CDR3 nucleotide sequence: TGTGCCAGCAGTCAGGACAGGGGTCATGAAAAACTGTTTTTT. Translated: CASSQDRGHEKLFF. V gene TRBV6-1 combines with J gene TRBJ1-4, with 9 bases that match TRBD1. V trimming: 5 bases; J trimming: 6 bases; junction bases outside the gene matches: 4. Per germline, CDR1 MNHNS and CDR2 SASEGT. CDR3 length: 14 amino acids.

The rearrangement joins TRBV12-5 to TRBJ2-3; the match to TRBD1 covers 8 bases. Germline CDR1 reads LGHNT; CDR2 reads FRNRAP. The CDR3 consists of 18 residues. The ends lost 1 base at V and 0 bases at J; junction bases unmatched: 9. CDR3 loop: CASGLAIPGQASTDTQYF. Written as DNA, the CDR3 is TGTGCTAGTGGTTTGGCTATCCCGGGACAGGCGAGCACAGATACGCAGTATTTT.

This clone was observed a handful of times. This chain links TRBV18 with TRBJ1-6; 7 bases line up with TRBD1. Trimming took 3 bases from V and 6 from J; bases not matched to a gene: 5. The CDR3 sequence is 15 residues long. The germline CDR1 and CDR2 sequences are KGHSH and LQKENI. CDR3 protein: CASSPDRVRNSPLHF. CDR3 DNA sequence: TGTGCCAGCTCACCTGACAGGGTCCGTAATTCACCCCTCCACTTT.

This chain joins TRBV19 and TRBJ1-2, with D possibly being TRBD1 (5 bases). The CDR3 contains 14 residues. Trimming removed 0 bases at V and 4 bases at J, with 9 bases between. Per the germline V gene, CDR1 is LNHDA and CDR2 is SQIVND (reference sequence). CDR3 nucleotide sequence: TGTGCCAGTAGTATAGATGCAGGGTCCTATGGCTACACCTTC. As protein: CASSIDAGSYGYTF.